This passage covers 18 T cell receptor beta chains from one sample sequenced in a study of T cell repertoires in cytomegalovirus infection. These receptors are not linked to any known antigen. MiXCR, applied by TCRdb to the reads, yields one record per CDR3 protein. The table has 45,000 to 75,000 distinct CDR3 sequences, 25% to 40% seen once; the top ten hold about 73%. The specimen sequenced was PBMCs, sequenced either directly or after in vitro stimulation (not recorded which). Every receptor here comes from a human donor in good health (CMV status not recorded). Some clones in this sample may be carry-over from other donors' samples.

The chain joins TRBV4-3 to TRBJ2-5; D might be TRBD1 (5 bases). The germline gives CDR1 LGHNA, CDR2 YSLEER. V was cut by 0 bases and J by 4 bases, with 12 bases left in between. The CDR3 covers 15 residues. CDR3 nucleotides: TGCGCCAGCAGCCAAGAAAAGGGGCGTTCAGAGACCCAGTACTTC. The encoded protein is CASSQEKGRSETQYF.

The CDR3 DNA reads TGTGCCTGGAGTGTACAAGCGGGAGGTACTGAGCAGTTCTTC. Residues: CAWSVQAGGTEQFF. J is TRBJ2-1 and V is TRBV30; 9 nucleotides agree with TRBD2. CDR1 is GTSNPN and CDR2 is SVGIG in the germline V gene (reference sequence). With V trimmed by 0 bases and J by 9 bases, 6 bases remained unmatched. The CDR3 spans 14 residues.

This clonotype was found many times. In nucleotides, the CDR3 is TGTGCCAGCAGCCAATCCCCGGGGGGACCGCAGTTCTTC. Protein: CASSQSPGGPQFF. The V and J genes are TRBV7-2 and TRBJ2-1, with TRBD2 matching 7 bases. After removal of 5 bases from V and 12 bases from J, the junction contained 10 bases not matched to a gene. The CDR3 runs to 13 residues. In germline, CDR1 is SGHTA, CDR2 FQGNSA.

A single count supports this clonotype. This chain links TRBV4-1 with TRBJ1-2, with 9 bases matching TRBD1. The CDR3 is 14 amino acids. With V trimmed by 4 bases and J by 8 bases, 8 bases remained unmatched. Germline CDR1 is MGHRA and CDR2 is YSYEKL. The CDR3 loop reads CASSRNRGPGGYTF. CDR3 DNA: TGCGCCAGCAGCCGAAACAGGGGGCCGGGGGGCTACACCTTC.

This chain links TRBV7-9 with TRBJ2-7; D assignment may be TRBD1 or TRBD2 (6 bases each). CDR3 length: 13 amino acids. From germline, CDR1 is SEHNR and CDR2 FQNEAQ (reference sequence). Trimming left V 8 bases short and J 1 base short, with 12 bases between. The chain's CDR3 is CASSIGGSYEQYF. In DNA form, the CDR3 reads TGTGCCAGCTCGATAGGGGGGTCCTACGAGCAGTACTTC.

As DNA, the CDR3 is TGTGCCAGCAGTCCTGCGGGGGGGGTGAGGCGCCGGGCCTACAATGAGCAGTTCTTC. Protein product: CASSPAGGVRRRAYNEQFF. J is TRBJ2-1 and V is TRBV28; TRBD2 matches at 9 bases. The ends lost 5 bases at V and 2 bases at J; junction bases unmatched: 16. Germline CDR1 MDHEN, CDR2 SYDVKM. The CDR3 consists of 19 residues.

This chain joins TRBV12-3 or TRBV12-4 and TRBJ2-7; D call uncertain. This CDR3 is 18 amino acids long. The germline V and J ends were trimmed by 2 bases and 5 bases, with 25 bases remaining between them. The CDR3 spells CASSLPSLRLPGINEQYF. In DNA, the CDR3 is TGTGCCAGCAGTTTACCTTCCCTCAGATTGCCGGGTATTAACGAGCAGTACTTC.

The chain joins TRBV7-9 to TRBJ2-5; D may be TRBD1 or TRBD2 (5 bases each). Between the trimmed V and J ends, which lost 1 base and 1 base, there was a span of 10 bases. CDR1 and CDR2 (germline): SEHNR, FQNEAQ (reference sequence). The CDR3 covers 15 residues. CDR3 in DNA: TGTGCCAGCAGCTTAGGGGACCGGGCCCAAGAGACCCAGTACTTC. Its translation is CASSLGDRAQETQYF.

This clonotype was seen repeatedly, ten times or more. The gene calls are TRBV10-3 and TRBJ2-3; 7 bases are shared with TRBD2. The CDR3 is made up of 17 amino acids. V dropped 4 bases and J dropped 1; count of bases not matched to a gene: 11. From germline, CDR1 is ENHRY and CDR2 SYGVKD. The CDR3 DNA reads as TGTGCCATCAGTGGAGTGCGGGGGTCAGTGGGCACAGATACGCAGTATTTT. Translating it yields CAISGVRGSVGTDTQYF.

This clonotype has more than one count but fewer than ten. CDR3 region: CASSPHPTGLGNTIYF. In nucleotides, the CDR3 is TGTGCCAGCAGCCCCCATCCAACAGGGCTCGGAAACACCATATATTTT. V is TRBV6-1 and J is TRBJ1-3; D perhaps matches TRBD1 (6 bases). Trimming shortened V by 6 bases and J by 4 bases, and 19 bases separated the two germline ends. Germline lookup yields CDR1 MNHNS and CDR2 SASEGT. The CDR3 covers 16 residues.

This clonotype appeared a single time. The chain uses TRBV4-1 and TRBJ1-1; the D gene is possibly TRBD1 (6 bases). The CDR3 sequence is 15 residues long. V was pared by 6 bases and J by 0 bases, with 14 bases between. Per germline, CDR1 MGHRA and CDR2 YSYEKL. DNA of the CDR3: TGCGCCAGCAGGGTCACAGGGAAGCTGAACACTGAAGCTTTCTTT. Amino acids: CASRVTGKLNTEAFF.

The chain employs TRBV7-2 and TRBJ2-3, with TRBD2 identical over 10 bases. Looked up from germline, CDR1 is SGHTA and CDR2 is FQGNSA. CDR3 length equals 16 residues. The J segment lost 5 bases and the V segment lost 6 bases, leaving 11 bases of the junction unmatched. The DNA of the CDR3 is TGTGCCAGCAGATTTACCGGGACTAGCGCTGTAGATACGCAGTATTTT. It codes for CASRFTGTSAVDTQYF.

The genes are TRBV27 and TRBJ1-1, with D perhaps matching TRBD1 (5 bases). V lost 6 bases, J lost 2 bases, and 13 bases lay in between. The CDR3 spans 14 residues. Germline loops: CDR1 MNHEY, CDR2 SMNVEV (reference sequence). CDR3 nucleotide sequence: TGTGCCAGCAGCAAGGGGTTTTACAACACTGAAGCTTTCTTT. Translation: CASSKGFYNTEAFF.

In its sample, this clonotype was seen once. An end of the junction does not agree with germline; a read error may underlie this. The chain combines TRBV12-3 or TRBV12-4 with TRBJ2-1; no reliable D call. CDR3 size: 13 residues. The CDR3 region has the DNA TGTGCCAGCAGTTACCAGGTCTACGATGAGCAGTTCTTC. It codes for CASSYQVYDEQFF.

This chain joins TRBV11-2 and TRBJ2-5; D may be TRBD2 (5 bases). Germline CDR1 reads SGHAT; CDR2 reads FQNNGV. V shed 1 base and J shed 5 bases, with 11 bases lying between them. This CDR3 is built from 14 residues. CDR3 sequence: CASSLARDRETQYF. The CDR3 DNA sequence: TGTGCCAGCAGCTTAGCGAGGGATAGGGAGACCCAGTACTTC.

The chain carries TRBV4-1 and TRBJ1-6; a weak D match, TRBD1 (6 bases). Germline loops: CDR1 MGHRA, CDR2 YSYEKL. The CDR3 has 16 residues. Trimming took 6 bases from V and 7 from J, leaving 19 bases between them. The CDR3 coding sequence is TGCGCCAGCAGACAGATCGGACAGAGACCCAATTCACCCCTCCACTTT. This sequence encodes CASRQIGQRPNSPLHF.

This clonotype showed up just a few times. V usage is TRBV7-6 and J usage is TRBJ1-1; D call uncertain. Germline V lookup: CDR1 SGHVS, CDR2 FNYEAQ. With 0 bases removed from V and 8 bases from J, the gap between germline ends came to 10 bases. CDR3 length: 13 amino acids. Here the CDR3 DNA reads TGTGCCAGCAGCTTAGCGCCCACGTCAGAAGCTTTCTTT. Translated, it gives CASSLAPTSEAFF.

The V gene is TRBV9, the J gene TRBJ2-2, with D perhaps TRBD2 (6 bases). CDR1 SGDLS and CDR2 YYNGEE come from the germline V gene. The CDR3 has 14 residues. Trimming left V 3 bases short and J 4 bases short, with 10 bases between. DNA of the CDR3: TGTGCCAGCAGCGCGACTAGTTTCACCGGGGAGCTGTTTTTT. This codes for CASSATSFTGELFF.